The 26 T cell receptor beta chains reported below all come from one sample, sequenced in a study of blood T cells in healthy people across ages. PCR was performed a second time for roughly 6 to 12 cycles using a sample-barcoded 5' primer and a J-beta primer mix. MiXCR was run by TCRdb on the 5' RACE reads, yielding one entry per CDR3 protein. The table lists some 890,000 distinct CDR3 sequences, about 28% of them singletons. The sample was also linked to a second study, of T cells of mothers and their children.

The sequenced sample was blood. Receptor source: a woman aged 40 to 50 in good health.

This clonotype came up a few times. The rearrangement joins TRBV5-1 to TRBJ1-6; D is unresolved. Trimming took 1 base from V and 7 from J, leaving 18 bases between them. Germline assignment: CDR1 SGHRS and CDR2 YFSETQ. The CDR3 length is 17 residues. The CDR3 protein is CASSLMGFGGKNSPLHF. The CDR3, as DNA: TGCGCCAGCAGCTTGATGGGTTTCGGCGGGAAGAATTCACCCCTCCACTTT.

The chain is built from TRBV3-1 and TRBJ2-1, with no clear D. Germline V gene lookup returns CDR1 LGHDT and CDR2 YNNKEL (reference sequence). The CDR3 is 15 residues long. The ends were cut back, 4 bases at V and 0 bases at J, with 10 bases in the middle. DNA for the CDR3: TGTGCCAGCAGCCTGACAAAGAACTCCTACAATGAGCAGTTCTTC. This gives the protein CASSLTKNSYNEQFF.

V is TRBV5-1 and J is TRBJ2-7, with D possibly being TRBD1 or TRBD2 (5 bases each). CDR1 is SGHRS, CDR2 YFSETQ, per germline. Between the trimmed V and J ends, which lost 4 bases and 6 bases, there was a span of 17 bases. There are 14 residues in the CDR3. In DNA form, the CDR3 reads TGCGCCAGCAGCAAACTGACAGTTGGGGGCGAGCAGTACTTC. It specifies CASSKLTVGGEQYF.

Turning to this clonotype: A much larger clone lies one base from this, so it may be a read error. The chain recombines TRBV3-1 with TRBJ2-7; unclear D gene. CDR1 is LGHDT and CDR2 is YNNKEL in the germline V gene (reference sequence). This CDR3 has 13 residues. The V gene lost 1 base and the J gene lost 2 bases, with 6 bases spanning the gap. CDR3 sequence reads: CASSQVDPYEQYF. The CDR3 bases are TGTGCCAGCAGCCAAGTCGACCCCTACGAGCAGTACTTC.

This clonotype was observed a few times. The genes are TRBV27 and TRBJ2-1, with D tentatively TRBD2 (5 bases). The CDR3 runs to 15 residues. V lost 5 bases and J lost 7, with 18 bases in between. The germline gives CDR1 MNHEY, CDR2 SMNVEV (reference sequence). The CDR3 protein is CASSPRIYPGNEQFF. The CDR3 DNA is TGTGCCAGCAGTCCAAGGATCTACCCGGGAAATGAGCAGTTCTTC.

This chain connects TRBV28 to TRBJ2-1; D may correspond to TRBD1 or TRBD2 (6 bases each). With 7 bases removed from V and 12 bases from J, the gap between germline ends came to 22 bases. The CDR3 is 14 amino acids. Germline CDR1 and CDR2: MDHEN and SYDVKM. The CDR3 DNA reads TGTGCCAGCAACGGGCAGGGGACTCCTGATGGGCAGTTCTTC. Residues: CASNGQGTPDGQFF.

This clonotype was counted between two and nine times. The chain is built from TRBV20-1 and TRBJ1-6, with 7 bases fitting TRBD1. Germline-derived CDR1 and CDR2 are DFQATT and SNEGSKA (reference sequence). This CDR3 is built from 15 residues. V shed 3 bases and J 5 bases; nucleotides not matched to a gene: 7. CDR3: CSASSRQGNNSPLHF. CDR3 DNA sequence: TGCAGTGCTAGCTCTAGACAGGGAAATAATTCACCCCTCCACTTT.

The J gene is TRBJ2-1, the V gene TRBV6-5; D ambiguous. The DNA matches TRBJ2-7 better at its end, which makes the J call doubtful. CDR1 is MNHEY and CDR2 is SVGAGI in the germline V gene. The CDR3 covers 15 residues. The CDR3 sequence: CASSPWDGSYNEQYF. CDR3 sequence (DNA): TGTGCCAGCAGTCCCTGGGATGGGTCCTACAATGAGCAGTACTTC.

The gene calls are TRBV10-2 and TRBJ2-1; D remains unclear. The end of the DNA is better explained by TRBJ2-7, so the J call may be wrong. Germline-derived CDR1 and CDR2 are WSHSY and SAAADI. The CDR3 loop spans 13 amino acids. In DNA, the CDR3 is TGCGCCAGCAGTGTCGATGCTTACAATGAGCAGTACTTC. This translates into CASSVDAYNEQYF.

This clonotype occurred many times. The chain recombines TRBV28 with TRBJ2-5; 7 bases line up with TRBD1. The V gene's germline CDR1 is MDHEN and CDR2 SYDVKM. The ends lost 3 bases at V and 1 base at J; junction bases unmatched: 11. The CDR3 runs 17 residues. CDR3 residues: CASSLSPTGSGQETQYF. CDR3 coding DNA: TGTGCCAGCAGTTTGTCCCCGACAGGGAGTGGCCAAGAGACCCAGTACTTC. The full variable domain, its missing parts supplied by reference TRBV28 and TRBJ2-5, is DVKVTQSSRYLVKRTGEKVFLECVQDMDHENMFWYRQDPGLGLRLIYFSYDVKMKEKGDIPEGYSVSREKKERFSLILESASTNQTSMYLCASSLSPTGSGQETQYFGPGTRLLVL.

The chain joins TRBV4-1 to TRBJ2-5; 14 bases match TRBD2. The CDR3 has 18 residues. Germline V gives CDR1 MGHRA, CDR2 YSYEKL. The V segment lost 6 bases and the J segment 0 bases; nucleotides outside the gene matches: 9. In nucleotides, the CDR3 is TGCGCCAGCAGTTCAGGGGGACTAGCGGGGGTGTACCAAGAGACCCAGTACTTC. It codes for CASSSGGLAGVYQETQYF.

A note on this clonotype: At one end the junction does not follow the germline gene, possibly because of a read error. The J gene is TRBJ2-1, the V gene TRBV7-7; D is uncertain. The CDR3 is made up of 13 amino acids. The germline V gene encodes CDR1 SSHAT and CDR2 FNYEAQ (reference sequence). The CDR3 DNA reads as TGTGCTAGCAGCTCTAGGGCAAGGGATGAGCAGTTCTTC. As protein: CASSSRARDEQFF.

The chain recombines TRBV2 with TRBJ2-3; 11 bases agree with TRBD2. This CDR3 has 15 amino acids. Germline V CDR1 and CDR2: SNHLY, FYNNEI. V lost 6 bases to trimming and J lost 5 bases; unmatched junction nucleotides: 7. The CDR3, as DNA: TGTGCCAGCAGCCTAACTAGCGGGAGCGAAGATACGCAGTATTTT. It specifies CASSLTSGSEDTQYF.

This clonotype has ten or more counts. The gene calls are TRBV6-1 and TRBJ2-7, with 9 bases lining up with TRBD2. Unmatched junction bases numbered 8, after V lost 1 base and J lost 4 bases. The CDR3 totals 16 residues. Germline V gene lookup returns CDR1 MNHNS and CDR2 SASEGT. CDR3 protein: CASSEGSGGGGYEQYF. CDR3 coding DNA: TGTGCCAGCAGTGAAGGAAGTGGCGGGGGGGGATACGAGCAGTACTTC.

This clonotype appeared many times. The CDR3 reads CASSLDATPGTQYF. The DNA of the CDR3 is TGTGCCAGCAGCTTAGACGCCACCCCGGGGACCCAGTACTTC. The chain links TRBV7-2 to TRBJ2-5; unclear D gene. Germline V gene lookup returns CDR1 SGHTA and CDR2 FQGNSA. Trimming left V 1 base short and J 7 bases short, with 13 bases between. This CDR3 spans 14 amino acids.

This clonotype was detected ten times or more. The V call is TRBV4-3, the J call TRBJ2-1, with no clear D. Germline CDR1 and CDR2: LGHNA and YSLEER. The CDR3 contains 17 residues. V gave up 3 bases and J gave up 0 bases, with 15 bases separating them. CDR3 DNA: TGCGCCAGCAGCCAGGGCCTGAGCGTCAGCTCCTACAATGAGCAGTTCTTC. Translating gives CASSQGLSVSSYNEQFF.

This clonotype showed up many times. V and J are TRBV3-1 and TRBJ1-5, with D possibly TRBD1 on 6 matching bases. The CDR3 spans 14 residues. Germline V gene data show CDR1 as LGHDT and CDR2 as YNNKEL (reference sequence). V was shortened by 4 bases and J by 4 bases, with 11 bases between the two germline ends. CDR3 nucleotide sequence: TGTGCCAGCAGCCGCGGACAGTCAAATCAGCCCCAGCATTTT. Its protein product is CASSRGQSNQPQHF.

This clonotype has a count of ten or more. The chain employs TRBV4-3 and TRBJ2-3, with a weak D call TRBD2 (6 bases). Germline loops: CDR1 LGHNA, CDR2 YSLEER. V shed 1 base and J shed 8 bases, with 10 bases lying between them. The CDR3 runs 13 residues. The CDR3 DNA sequence: TGCGCCAGCAGCCAAGGGCTAGCGAGTACGCAGTATTTT. Amino acid sequence: CASSQGLASTQYF.

The V and J genes are TRBV27 and TRBJ2-3, with 8 bases that match TRBD2. CDR3 size: 14 residues. J was trimmed by 10 bases and V by 6 bases; bases with no gene match: 12. The V gene's germline CDR1 is MNHEY and CDR2 SMNVEV (reference sequence). This CDR3 reads CASRDVGGGRAQYF. The CDR3 DNA follows: TGTGCCAGCAGAGACGTCGGGGGGGGCCGGGCGCAGTATTTT.

The V and J genes are TRBV10-3 and TRBJ2-5, with 9 bases matching TRBD1. The J call may be incorrect, as the DNA end agrees better with TRBJ2-7. CDR1 is ENHRY, CDR2 SYGVKD, per germline. CDR3 length equals 15 residues. CDR3 in amino acids: CAISASGTGYGEQYF. CDR3 coding DNA: TGTGCCATCAGTGCTTCCGGGACAGGGTACGGCGAGCAGTACTTC.

The chain carries TRBV27 and TRBJ2-4, with D possibly TRBD1 on 6 matching bases. The J call may not be correct, given that the DNA end is closer to TRBJ2-7. This CDR3 is built from 15 residues. Per germline, CDR1 MNHEY and CDR2 SMNVEV (reference sequence). CDR3 region: CASSALQGPSYEQYF. The CDR3 DNA is TGTGCCAGCAGTGCCTTACAGGGCCCGTCCTACGAGCAGTACTTC.

This clonotype has only a few counts. V gene TRBV28 combines with J gene TRBJ2-7; D ambiguous. The CDR3 spans 16 residues. CDR1 and CDR2 (germline): MDHEN, SYDVKM. V was cut by 4 bases and J by 2 bases, with 18 bases left in between. DNA of the CDR3: TGTGCCAGCAGTTGGGCAGGAGCTACCTACACCTACGAGCAGTACTTC. This encodes CASSWAGATYTYEQYF.

This clonotype has more than one count but fewer than ten. The chain has TRBV5-1 and TRBJ1-6, with TRBD1 as a possible D gene (5 bases). Germline loops: CDR1 SGHRS, CDR2 YFSETQ. The CDR3 sequence is 14 residues long. V shed 4 bases and J shed 5 bases, with 10 bases lying between them. CDR3 protein: CASSGDGDNSPLHF. CDR3 sequence (DNA): TGCGCCAGCAGCGGGGACGGAGATAATTCACCCCTCCACTTT.

Turning to this clonotype: Just one base apart from a much larger clone, this may be a read error. The rearrangement uses TRBV28 and TRBJ1-2; D unresolved. CDR1 MDHEN and CDR2 SYDVKM come from the germline V gene. The CDR3 contains 13 residues. The CDR3 loop reads CAGSSPANYGYTF. As DNA, the CDR3 is TGTGCCGGCAGTAGCCCAGCTAACTATGGCTACACCTTC.

This clonotype has a handful of counts. V is TRBV28 and J is TRBJ1-5; D not resolved. Germline-derived CDR1 and CDR2 are MDHEN and SYDVKM. This CDR3 is built from 11 residues. The V gene lost 4 bases and the J gene lost 7 bases, with 5 bases spanning the gap. The CDR3 reads CASSSKQPQHF. CDR3 in DNA: TGTGCCAGCAGTTCGAAACAGCCCCAGCATTTT.

The chain couples TRBV12-3 or TRBV12-4 to TRBJ2-5, with D perhaps TRBD2 (5 bases). The tail of the sequence fits TRBJ2-7 better, so the J call may be wrong. The CDR3 runs to 19 residues. In DNA form, the CDR3 reads TGTGCCAGCAGTCCCTCTGCCTTACTTGCTAGCTCCCGCTACTACGAGCAGTACTTC. Translated: CASSPSALLASSRYYEQYF.